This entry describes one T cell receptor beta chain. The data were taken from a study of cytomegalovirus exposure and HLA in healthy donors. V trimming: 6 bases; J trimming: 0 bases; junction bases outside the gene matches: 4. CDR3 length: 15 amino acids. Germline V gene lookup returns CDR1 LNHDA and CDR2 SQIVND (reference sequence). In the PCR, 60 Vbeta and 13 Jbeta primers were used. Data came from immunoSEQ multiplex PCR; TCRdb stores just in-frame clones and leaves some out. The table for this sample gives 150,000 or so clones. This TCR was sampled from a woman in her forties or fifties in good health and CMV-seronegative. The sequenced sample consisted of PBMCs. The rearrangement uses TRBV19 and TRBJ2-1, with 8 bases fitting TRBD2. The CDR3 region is CASRPLAGSYNEQFF. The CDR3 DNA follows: TGTGCCAGTAGGCCCCTAGCGGGCTCCTACAATGAGCAGTTCTTC.